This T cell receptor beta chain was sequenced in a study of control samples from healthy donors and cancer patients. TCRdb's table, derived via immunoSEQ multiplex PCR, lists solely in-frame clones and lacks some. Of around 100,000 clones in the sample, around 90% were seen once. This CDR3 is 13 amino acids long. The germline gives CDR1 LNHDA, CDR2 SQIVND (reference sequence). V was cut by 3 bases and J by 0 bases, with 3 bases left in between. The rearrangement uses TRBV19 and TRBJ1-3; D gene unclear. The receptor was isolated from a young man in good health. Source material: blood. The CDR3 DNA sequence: TGTGCCAGTAGTATCAGCTCTGGAAACACCATATATTTT. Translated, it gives CASSISSGNTIYF.